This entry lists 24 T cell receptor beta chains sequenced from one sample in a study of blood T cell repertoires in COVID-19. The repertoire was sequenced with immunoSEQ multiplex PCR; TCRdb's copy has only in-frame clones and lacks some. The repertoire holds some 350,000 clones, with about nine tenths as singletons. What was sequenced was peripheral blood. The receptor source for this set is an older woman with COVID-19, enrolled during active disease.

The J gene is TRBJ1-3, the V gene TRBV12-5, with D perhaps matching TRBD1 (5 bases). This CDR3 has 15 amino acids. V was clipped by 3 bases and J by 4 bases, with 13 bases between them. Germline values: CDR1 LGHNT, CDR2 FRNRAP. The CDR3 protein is CASGFIGRAGNTIYF. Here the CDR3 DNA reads TGTGCTAGTGGTTTTATAGGCAGGGCCGGAAACACCATATATTTT.

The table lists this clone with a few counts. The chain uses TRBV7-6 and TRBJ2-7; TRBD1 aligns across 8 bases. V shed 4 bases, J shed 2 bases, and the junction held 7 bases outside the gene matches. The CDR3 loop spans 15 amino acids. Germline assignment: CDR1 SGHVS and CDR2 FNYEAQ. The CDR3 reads CASSSGQGVPYEQYF. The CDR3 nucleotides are TGTGCCAGCAGCTCTGGACAGGGTGTCCCCTACGAGCAGTACTTC.

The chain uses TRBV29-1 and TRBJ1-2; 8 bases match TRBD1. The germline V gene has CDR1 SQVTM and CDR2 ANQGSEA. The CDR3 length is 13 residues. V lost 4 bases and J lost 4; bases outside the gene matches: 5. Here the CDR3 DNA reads TGCAGCGTTGCGGCTGGACAGGGCTATGGCTACACCTTC. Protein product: CSVAAGQGYGYTF.

The CDR3 nucleotides read TGTGCCAGTAATCCGGGGGGCATAGGCAATGAGCAGTTCTTC. Translated, it gives CASNPGGIGNEQFF. The rearrangement uses TRBV19 and TRBJ2-1; possibly TRBD2 for D (7 bases). This CDR3 spans 14 amino acids. Germline CDR1 and CDR2: LNHDA and SQIVND (reference sequence). Trimming cost V 7 bases and J 6 bases, with 16 bases left between them.

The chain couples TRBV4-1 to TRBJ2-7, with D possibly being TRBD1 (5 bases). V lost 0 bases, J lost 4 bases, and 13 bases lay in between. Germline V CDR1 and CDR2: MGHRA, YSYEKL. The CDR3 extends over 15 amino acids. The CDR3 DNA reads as TGCGCCAGCAGCCAAGAATTTCAGGGTATTTACGAGCAGTACTTC. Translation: CASSQEFQGIYEQYF.

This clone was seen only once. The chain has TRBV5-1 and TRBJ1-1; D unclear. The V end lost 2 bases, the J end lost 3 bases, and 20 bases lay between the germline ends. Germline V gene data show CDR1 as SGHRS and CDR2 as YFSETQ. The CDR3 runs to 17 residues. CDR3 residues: CASSFSLVGERDTEAFF. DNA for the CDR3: TGCGCCAGCAGCTTTTCGTTGGTCGGGGAAAGGGACACTGAAGCTTTCTTT.

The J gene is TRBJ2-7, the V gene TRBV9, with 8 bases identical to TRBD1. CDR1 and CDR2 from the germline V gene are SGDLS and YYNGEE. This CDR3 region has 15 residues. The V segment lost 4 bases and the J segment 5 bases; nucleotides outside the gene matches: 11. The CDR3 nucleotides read TGTGCCAGCAGCAGGGGGTGGACAGGGATACACGAGCAGTACTTC. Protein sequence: CASSRGWTGIHEQYF.

CDR3 coding DNA: TGTGCCAGCAGCTTACGTTTGGGCAAAAACACTGAAGCTTTCTTT. Amino acids: CASSLRLGKNTEAFF. The chain employs TRBV7-8 and TRBJ1-1; no clear D gene. From germline, CDR1 is SGHVS and CDR2 FQNEAQ. V lost 2 bases to trimming and J lost 2 bases, with 12 bases between them. The CDR3 is 15 amino acids.

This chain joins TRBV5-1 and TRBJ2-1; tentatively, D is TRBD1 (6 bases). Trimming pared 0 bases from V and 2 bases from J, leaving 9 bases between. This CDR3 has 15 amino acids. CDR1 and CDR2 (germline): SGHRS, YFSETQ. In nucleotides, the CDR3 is TGCGCCAGCAGCTTGGATCAGGGGACCTACAATGAGCAGTTCTTC. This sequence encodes CASSLDQGTYNEQFF. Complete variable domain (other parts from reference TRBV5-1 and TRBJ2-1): KAGVTQTPRYLIKTRGQQVTLSCSPISGHRSVSWYQQTPGQGLQFLFEYFSETQRNKGNFPGRFSGRQFSNSRSEMNVSTLELGDSALYLCASSLDQGTYNEQFFGPGTRLTVL.

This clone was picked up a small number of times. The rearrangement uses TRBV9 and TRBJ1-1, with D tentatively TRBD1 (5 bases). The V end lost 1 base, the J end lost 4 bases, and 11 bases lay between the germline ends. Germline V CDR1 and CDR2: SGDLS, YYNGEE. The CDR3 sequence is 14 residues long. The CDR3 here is CASSVRGRGTEAFF. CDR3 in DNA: TGTGCCAGCAGCGTACGGGGGAGGGGCACTGAAGCTTTCTTT.

The CDR3 reads CASSPQDRVGYGYTF. The CDR3 DNA sequence: TGTGCCAGCTCACCCCAGGACAGGGTGGGCTATGGCTACACCTTC. The chain links TRBV18 to TRBJ1-2, with 8 bases that match TRBD1. V lost 3 bases to trimming and J lost 4 bases; unmatched junction nucleotides: 7. Germline V gives CDR1 KGHSH, CDR2 LQKENI. This CDR3 is built from 15 residues.

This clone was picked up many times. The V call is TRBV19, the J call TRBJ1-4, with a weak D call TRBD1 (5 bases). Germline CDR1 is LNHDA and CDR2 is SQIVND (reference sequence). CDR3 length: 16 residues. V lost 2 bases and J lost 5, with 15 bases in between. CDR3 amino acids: CASSIRWGVPNEKLFF. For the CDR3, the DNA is TGTGCCAGTAGTATACGCTGGGGGGTCCCGAATGAAAAACTGTTTTTT.

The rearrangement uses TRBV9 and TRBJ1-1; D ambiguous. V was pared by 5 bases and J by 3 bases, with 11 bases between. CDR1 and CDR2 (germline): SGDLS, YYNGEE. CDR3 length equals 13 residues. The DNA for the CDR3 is TGTGCCAGCAGGGCAAGCGGGGACACTGAAGCTTTCTTT. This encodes CASRASGDTEAFF.

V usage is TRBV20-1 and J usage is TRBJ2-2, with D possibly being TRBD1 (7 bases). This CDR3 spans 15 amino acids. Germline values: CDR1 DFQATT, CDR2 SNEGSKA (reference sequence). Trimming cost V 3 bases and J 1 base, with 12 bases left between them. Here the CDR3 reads CSASRQGGNTGELFF. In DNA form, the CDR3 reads TGCAGTGCTAGTAGACAGGGAGGGAACACCGGGGAGCTGTTTTTT.

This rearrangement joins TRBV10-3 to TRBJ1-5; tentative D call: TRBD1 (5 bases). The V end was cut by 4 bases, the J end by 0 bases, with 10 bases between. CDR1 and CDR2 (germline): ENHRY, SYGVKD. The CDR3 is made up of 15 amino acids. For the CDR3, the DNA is TGTGCCATCAGTGCCGGGACTTATAGCAATCAGCCCCAGCATTTT. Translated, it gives CAISAGTYSNQPQHF.

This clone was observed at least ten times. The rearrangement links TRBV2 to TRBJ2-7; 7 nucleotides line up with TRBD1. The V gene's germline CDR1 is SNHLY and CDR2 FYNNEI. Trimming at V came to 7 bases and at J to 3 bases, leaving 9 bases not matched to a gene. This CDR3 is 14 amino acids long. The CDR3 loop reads CASIRGGWNYEQYF. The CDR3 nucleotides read TGTGCCAGCATCAGAGGGGGCTGGAACTACGAGCAGTACTTC.

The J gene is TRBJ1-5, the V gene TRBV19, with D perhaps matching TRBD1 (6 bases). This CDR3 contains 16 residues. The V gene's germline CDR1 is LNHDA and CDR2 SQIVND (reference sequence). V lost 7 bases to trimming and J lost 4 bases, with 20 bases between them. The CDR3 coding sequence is TGTGCCAGTACCTCGCTACTATCAGGGGTTAATCAGCCCCAGCATTTT. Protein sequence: CASTSLLSGVNQPQHF.

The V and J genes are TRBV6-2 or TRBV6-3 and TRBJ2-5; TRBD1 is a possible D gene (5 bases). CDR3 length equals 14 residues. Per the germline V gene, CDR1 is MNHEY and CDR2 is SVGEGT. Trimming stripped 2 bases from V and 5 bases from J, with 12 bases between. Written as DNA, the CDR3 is TGTGCCAGCAGTTACGGGGCTAGATGGGAGACCCAGTACTTC. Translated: CASSYGARWETQYF.

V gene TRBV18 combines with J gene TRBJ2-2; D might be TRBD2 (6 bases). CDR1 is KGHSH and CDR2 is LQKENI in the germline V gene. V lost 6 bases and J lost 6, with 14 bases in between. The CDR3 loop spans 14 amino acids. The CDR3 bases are TGTGCCAGCTCCCCCACGGCGGGGCCCGGGGAGCTGTTTTTT. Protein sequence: CASSPTAGPGELFF. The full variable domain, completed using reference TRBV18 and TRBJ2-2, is NAGVMQNPRHLVRRRGQEARLRCSPMKGHSHVYWYRQLPEEGLKFMVYLQKENIIDESGMPKERFSAEFPKEGPSILRIQQVVRGDSAAYFCASSPTAGPGELFFGEGSRLTVL.

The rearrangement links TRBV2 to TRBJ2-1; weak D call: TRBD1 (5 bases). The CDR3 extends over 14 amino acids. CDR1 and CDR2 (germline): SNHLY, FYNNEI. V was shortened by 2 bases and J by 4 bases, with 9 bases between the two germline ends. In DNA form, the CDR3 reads TGTGCCAGCAGTGAATGGGGCTTATACAATGAGCAGTTCTTC. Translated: CASSEWGLYNEQFF.

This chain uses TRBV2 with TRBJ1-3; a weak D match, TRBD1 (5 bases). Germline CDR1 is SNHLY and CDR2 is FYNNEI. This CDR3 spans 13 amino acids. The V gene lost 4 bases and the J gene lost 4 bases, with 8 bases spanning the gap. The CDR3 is CASSGSGGNTIYF. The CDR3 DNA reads TGTGCCAGCAGTGGCTCAGGGGGAAACACCATATATTTT.

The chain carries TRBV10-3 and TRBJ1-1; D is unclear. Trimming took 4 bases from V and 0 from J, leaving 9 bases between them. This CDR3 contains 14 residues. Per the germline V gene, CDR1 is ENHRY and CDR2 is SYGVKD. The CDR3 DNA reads TGTGCCATCAGTGGGGAGTTTATGAACACTGAAGCTTTCTTT. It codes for CAISGEFMNTEAFF.

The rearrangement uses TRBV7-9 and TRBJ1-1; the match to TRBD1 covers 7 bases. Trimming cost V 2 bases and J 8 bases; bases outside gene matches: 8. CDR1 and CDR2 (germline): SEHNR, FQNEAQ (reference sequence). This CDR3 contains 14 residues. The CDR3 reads CASSLIDRDVEAFF. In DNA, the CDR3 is TGTGCCAGCAGCTTAATCGACAGGGACGTAGAAGCTTTCTTT.

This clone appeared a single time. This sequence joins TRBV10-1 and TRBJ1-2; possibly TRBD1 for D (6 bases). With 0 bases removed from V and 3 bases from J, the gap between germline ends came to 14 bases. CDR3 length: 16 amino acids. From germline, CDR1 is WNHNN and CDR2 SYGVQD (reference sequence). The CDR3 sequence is CASSESPPTGYYGYTF. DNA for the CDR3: TGCGCCAGCAGTGAGTCCCCGCCGACAGGTTACTATGGCTACACCTTC.